The source of this T cell receptor beta chain is a study of tumor and adjacent non-tumor tissue in lung cancer. As to this clonotype: At one boundary the junction diverges from the germline segment, which might be a read error.

This sample's RNA came from whole unsorted tissue. More than 3 cm separated this lung sample from the edge of the tumor. TCRbeta libraries were built with three rounds of nested PCR, modified from ARM-PCR. TCRdb reprocessed the multiplex PCR reads via MiXCR and lists one record per CDR3 protein. The sample includes approximately 100,000 distinct CDR3 sequences, over 55% of them seen just once. CDR1 is DFQATT and CDR2 is SNEGSKA in the germline V gene (reference sequence). The CDR3 totals 14 residues. The V gene is TRBV20-1, the J gene TRBJ2-3; 14 nucleotides match TRBD2. The TCR comes from a man younger than 45 with non-small cell lung cancer. The sequenced sample was distant non-tumor lung tissue. This CDR3 is CCATGLAGVDTQYF. The DNA of the CDR3 is TGCTGTGCCACGGGACTAGCGGGAGTAGATACGCAGTATTTT.